The 23 T cell receptor beta chains below all came from one sample that was sequenced in a study of blood T cell repertoires in COVID-19. Profiling relied on immunoSEQ multiplex PCR, and the TCRdb table lists in-frame clones only, not all of them. There are about 180,000 clones in the sample; about four fifths occur only once, and under 8.5% lies in the top ten. Sequenced material: peripheral blood. The receptors derive from a human donor in a cohort sampled during active COVID-19.

The chain employs TRBV30 and TRBJ1-1; a possible D gene is TRBD1 (6 bases). The CDR3 is 19 residues long. Germline CDR1 reads GTSNPN; CDR2 reads SVGIG (reference sequence). V lost 3 bases and J lost 3, with 29 bases in between. The DNA of the CDR3 is TGTGCCTGGAGACCCTTCACCGGGACAAGAGGCAGAGGGTACACTGAAGCTTTCTTT. As protein: CAWRPFTGTRGRGYTEAFF.

The DNA of the CDR3 is TGTGCCAGCAGCCGGAAGGACAGGGTCGGGACCGGGGAGCTGTTTTTT. This gives the protein CASSRKDRVGTGELFF. The rearrangement uses TRBV11-2 and TRBJ2-2; 8 bases match TRBD1. J was trimmed by 5 bases and V by 5 bases; bases with no gene match: 10. This CDR3 comprises 16 residues. Per the germline V gene, CDR1 is SGHAT and CDR2 is FQNNGV.

Only a few counts were recorded for this clone. The chain uses TRBV6-5 and TRBJ1-2; D is uncertain. V was cut by 5 bases and J by 2 bases, with 12 bases left in between. Per germline, CDR1 MNHEY and CDR2 SVGAGI. The CDR3 loop spans 14 amino acids. CDR3 bases: TGTGCCAGCAGTCGTACCGGGAGAAACTATGGCTACACCTTC. Its protein is CASSRTGRNYGYTF.

The rearrangement joins TRBV5-1 to TRBJ2-6, with 11 bases lining up with TRBD1. This CDR3 is 18 amino acids long. Germline CDR1 and CDR2: SGHRS and YFSETQ. Unmatched junction bases numbered 8, after V lost 2 bases and J lost 4 bases. The DNA of the CDR3 is TGCGCCAGCAGCTTAAGTGGACAGGGGGCGGGAGGGGCCAACGTCCTGACTTTC. This codes for CASSLSGQGAGGANVLTF. Full variable domain (missing parts from reference TRBV5-1 and TRBJ2-6): KAGVTQTPRYLIKTRGQQVTLSCSPISGHRSVSWYQQTPGQGLQFLFEYFSETQRNKGNFPGRFSGRQFSNSRSEMNVSTLELGDSALYLCASSLSGQGAGGANVLTFGAGSRLTVL.

V usage is TRBV30 and J usage is TRBJ1-3; D is uncertain. The V end was cut by 3 bases, the J end by 4 bases, with 16 bases between. Germline assignment: CDR1 GTSNPN and CDR2 SVGIG (reference sequence). This CDR3 is built from 15 residues. The CDR3 region has the DNA TGTGCCTGGAGCCAGGTCCCGGGATCGGGAAACACCATATATTTT. This gives the protein CAWSQVPGSGNTIYF.

The chain recombines TRBV5-1 with TRBJ2-7, with 7 bases that match TRBD1. Germline V gene lookup returns CDR1 SGHRS and CDR2 YFSETQ. V lost 4 bases, J lost 9 bases, and 10 bases stayed unmatched. The CDR3 is 13 amino acids. The CDR3 loop reads CASSLGTVESQYF. In DNA, the CDR3 is TGCGCCAGCAGCCTAGGGACAGTAGAATCGCAGTACTTC.

The chain couples TRBV5-1 to TRBJ2-7; D may be TRBD2 (5 bases). Trimming took off 1 base at V and 7 bases at J, with 9 bases between the two ends. CDR3 length: 12 amino acids. Germline loops: CDR1 SGHRS, CDR2 YFSETQ. The CDR3 sequence is CASSLSGMEQYF. The CDR3 DNA reads as TGCGCCAGCAGCTTGTCGGGAATGGAGCAGTACTTC. The entire variable domain, with the rest obtained from reference TRBV5-1 and TRBJ2-7, is as follows: KAGVTQTPRYLIKTRGQQVTLSCSPISGHRSVSWYQQTPGQGLQFLFEYFSETQRNKGNFPGRFSGRQFSNSRSEMNVSTLELGDSALYLCASSLSGMEQYFGPGTRLTVT.

This clone was recorded once. This chain connects TRBV7-2 to TRBJ2-5; D possibly corresponds to TRBD2 (7 bases). V was cut by 3 bases and J by 2 bases, with 13 bases left in between. Per germline, CDR1 SGHTA and CDR2 FQGNSA. The CDR3 extends over 15 amino acids. The CDR3 DNA sequence: TGTGCCAGCAGCTTCTTGCGGGGGACACAAGAGACCCAGTACTTC. It is translated as CASSFLRGTQETQYF.

This rearrangement joins TRBV27 to TRBJ2-3, with D possibly matching TRBD2 (5 bases). The CDR3 has 14 amino acids. CDR1 and CDR2 (germline): MNHEY, SMNVEV (reference sequence). V lost 6 bases to trimming and J lost 1 base, with 11 bases between them. CDR3 sequence: CASRRVTRTDTQYF. The CDR3 DNA is TGTGCCAGCAGGAGGGTGACCCGCACAGATACGCAGTATTTT.

This rearrangement joins TRBV10-3 to TRBJ1-1, with D possibly matching TRBD1 (6 bases). The CDR3 consists of 14 residues. Germline-derived CDR1 and CDR2 are ENHRY and SYGVKD. Trimming stripped 4 bases from V and 3 bases from J, with 12 bases between. The CDR3 region has the DNA TGTGCCATCAGTGTATGGGAGGGGGACACTGAAGCTTTCTTT. Amino acids: CAISVWEGDTEAFF.

This chain links TRBV27 with TRBJ1-1; 7 bases are a match to TRBD1. This CDR3 spans 14 amino acids. Trimming removed 5 bases from V and 5 bases from J; junction bases left unmatched: 8. Germline-derived CDR1 and CDR2 are MNHEY and SMNVEV (reference sequence). DNA of the CDR3: TGTGCCAGCAGTGTACAGGGGTTAGGGACTGAAGCTTTCTTT. The encoded protein is CASSVQGLGTEAFF.

V is TRBV3-1 (or the pseudogene TRBV3-2) and J is TRBJ2-2; no firm D call. V lost 4 bases and J 5 bases, leaving 5 bases between the germline ends. This CDR3 comprises 12 residues. Per the germline V gene, CDR1 is LGHDT and CDR2 is YNNKEL (reference sequence). In nucleotides, the CDR3 is TGTGCCAGCAGCCCCCGGACCGGGGAGCTGTTTTTT. Amino acids: CASSPRTGELFF.

The V gene is TRBV19, the J gene TRBJ1-2, with TRBD1 matching 7 bases. Trimming took 5 bases from V and 4 from J; bases not matched to a gene: 10. Germline assignment: CDR1 LNHDA and CDR2 SQIVND (reference sequence). The CDR3 loop spans 15 amino acids. The CDR3: CASSSLGGDGYGYTF. The CDR3 nucleotides are TGTGCCAGTAGTTCTTTAGGGGGCGATGGCTATGGCTACACCTTC. The entire variable domain, with the rest obtained from reference TRBV19 and TRBJ1-2, is as follows: DGGITQSPKYLFRKEGQNVTLSCEQNLNHDAMYWYRQDPGQGLRLIYYSQIVNDFQKGDIAEGYSVSREKKESFPLTVTSAQKNPTAFYLCASSSLGGDGYGYTFGSGTRLTVV.

V usage is TRBV2 and J usage is TRBJ2-3; the match to TRBD2 covers 8 bases. This CDR3 has 15 residues. CDR1 SNHLY and CDR2 FYNNEI come from the germline V gene. Trimming removed 4 bases from V and 0 bases from J; junction bases left unmatched: 3. The CDR3 sequence: CASSAGGGSTDTQYF. The CDR3 region has the DNA TGTGCCAGCAGTGCCGGCGGGGGGAGCACAGATACGCAGTATTTT. Together with reference TRBV2 and TRBJ2-3, the CDR3 gives the full variable domain: EPEVTQTPSHQVTQMGQEVILRCVPISNHLYFYWYRQILGQKVEFLVSFYNNEISEKSEIFDDQFSVERPDGSNFTLKIRSTKLEDSAMYFCASSAGGGSTDTQYFGPGTRLTVL.

The genes are TRBV4-2 and TRBJ2-6, with TRBD1 matching over 10 bases. Germline-derived CDR1 and CDR2 are LGHNA and YNFKEQ. The CDR3 is made up of 18 amino acids. V shed 1 base, J shed 0 bases, and the junction held 3 bases outside the gene matches. The CDR3 loop is CASSQGTGGASGANVLTF. For the CDR3, the DNA is TGTGCCAGCAGCCAAGGGACAGGGGGTGCCTCTGGGGCCAACGTCCTGACTTTC.

In its sample, this clone was seen once. This chain joins TRBV7-2 and TRBJ2-7; a weak D match, TRBD1 (5 bases). The CDR3 runs to 15 residues. The germline gives CDR1 SGHTA, CDR2 FQGNSA. V lost 0 bases, J lost 1 base, and 10 bases lay in between. The CDR3, as DNA: TGTGCCAGCAGCTTAGCTCCCACAGGATCCTACGAGCAGTACTTC. This gives the protein CASSLAPTGSYEQYF.

This clone was observed once. The chain is built from TRBV13 and TRBJ2-7; no reliable D call. In germline, CDR1 is PRHDT, CDR2 FYEKMQ (reference sequence). V lost 4 bases to trimming and J lost 3 bases, with 4 bases between them. CDR3 length: 11 amino acids. CDR3 in DNA: TGTGCCAGCAGCTCAAACTACGAGCAGTACTTC. It encodes CASSSNYEQYF. The variable domain in full, with the rest retrieved from reference TRBV13 and TRBJ2-7, is AAGVIQSPRHLIKEKRETATLKCYPIPRHDTVYWYQQGPGQDPQFLISFYEKMQSDKGSIPDRFSAQQFSDYHSELNMSSLELGDSALYFCASSSNYEQYFGPGTRLTVT.

This clone was observed a few times. The genes are TRBV19 and TRBJ1-5, with a tentative D call TRBD1 (5 bases). Germline lookup yields CDR1 LNHDA and CDR2 SQIVND (reference sequence). Trimming stripped 7 bases from V and 0 bases from J, with 13 bases between. The CDR3 has 15 amino acids. The CDR3 reads CASTWGGASNQPQHF. Here the CDR3 DNA reads TGTGCCAGTACCTGGGGGGGTGCTAGCAATCAGCCCCAGCATTTT.

This chain links TRBV5-5 with TRBJ1-1; tentative D call: TRBD1 (6 bases). V lost 3 bases and J lost 2, with 20 bases in between. This CDR3 has 17 amino acids. CDR1 is SGHKS, CDR2 YYEKEE, per germline (reference sequence). The DNA of the CDR3 is TGTGCCAGCAGCTCACAACAGGGACGTGGGATAAACACTGAAGCTTTCTTT. It yields the protein CASSSQQGRGINTEAFF.

The CDR3 nucleotides read TGTGCCAGCAGCTGGGACAGGGGGCAGATCGGCAAAAACATTCAGTACTTC. It yields the protein CASSWDRGQIGKNIQYF. This rearrangement joins TRBV7-8 to TRBJ2-4; TRBD1 matches 12 bases. Per the germline V gene, CDR1 is SGHVS and CDR2 is FQNEAQ. This CDR3 spans 17 amino acids. J lost 3 bases, V lost 4 bases, and 7 bases had no gene match.

The chain combines TRBV19 with TRBJ2-1, with 10 nucleotides matching TRBD2. The CDR3 is made up of 16 amino acids. Germline V CDR1 and CDR2: LNHDA, SQIVND (reference sequence). J gave up 5 bases and V 0 bases, and 4 bases lay outside the gene matches. The CDR3 bases are TGTGCCAGTAGTATAGATGCAGCGGGGGGGAACAATGAGCAGTTCTTC. Translating it yields CASSIDAAGGNNEQFF.

This sequence joins TRBV9 and TRBJ1-6, with D possibly TRBD1 on 5 matching bases. In germline, CDR1 is SGDLS, CDR2 YYNGEE. This CDR3 comprises 15 residues. With 0 bases removed from V and 2 bases from J, the gap between germline ends came to 6 bases. DNA of the CDR3: TGTGCCAGCAGCGTAGAGGACACCTATAATTCACCCCTCCACTTT. Residues: CASSVEDTYNSPLHF.

The rearrangement uses TRBV6-5 and TRBJ1-5; possible D gene TRBD1, 6 bases. V lost 4 bases and J lost 5, with 9 bases in between. The germline V gene has CDR1 MNHEY and CDR2 SVGAGI. The CDR3 covers 13 residues. This chain's CDR3 is CASSFNRDQPQHF. In DNA, the CDR3 is TGTGCCAGCAGTTTTAACAGGGATCAGCCCCAGCATTTT.